These 25 T cell receptor beta chains were all obtained from the same sample, sequenced in a study of T-cell reconstitution after alpha-beta-depleted transplantation in children. Preparation of the TCRbeta library was carried out with unique molecular identifiers. MiXCR was run by TCRdb on the PCR reads, yielding one entry per CDR3 protein. The data contain 600,000 to 800,000 distinct CDR3 sequences, under 15% of them singletons. This specimen consisted of PBMCs, obtained before TCRalphabeta/CD19-depleted stem cell transplant. These receptors came from a girl aged 2-10 years with congenital amegakaryocytic thrombocytopenia, due to receive a stem cell transplant.

This clonotype was detected ten times or more. The J gene is TRBJ2-7, the V gene TRBV5-1; 9 bases match TRBD1. Per germline, CDR1 SGHRS and CDR2 YFSETQ. This CDR3 has 15 residues. Trimming removed 4 bases from V and 4 bases from J; junction bases left unmatched: 9. CDR3 loop: CASSLSGTGPYEQYF. As DNA, the CDR3 is TGCGCCAGCAGCCTCTCCGGGACAGGGCCTTACGAGCAGTACTTC.

Worth noting for this clonotype: A much larger clone is a single base away; this may be a read error. The CDR3 does not end in the conserved phenylalanine or tryptophan, so this is likely a read error. The chain is built from TRBV29-1 and TRBJ2-1; 7 bases match TRBD1. Germline V gene sequence: CDR1 SQVTM, CDR2 ANQGSEA. The length of the CDR3 is 15 residues. V was pared by 6 bases and J by 1 base, with 9 bases of the junction left unmatched. This CDR3 is CSVAGTAKSYNEQFL. CDR3 DNA: TGCAGCGTGGCCGGGACAGCCAAATCCTACAATGAGCAGTTCCTC.

The chain employs TRBV7-9 and TRBJ2-5, with unresolved D. The CDR3 sequence is 14 residues long. CDR1 and CDR2 from the germline V gene are SEHNR and FQNEAQ (reference sequence). The V end lost 5 bases, the J end lost 4 bases, and 14 bases lay between the germline ends. CDR3 DNA: TGTGCCAGCAGCCCACCCCGGGTTCTAGAGACCCAGTACTTC. It codes for CASSPPRVLETQYF.

The chain is built from TRBV3-1 and TRBJ2-1; 14 bases line up with TRBD2. V lost 3 bases and J lost 4; bases outside the gene matches: 14. The CDR3 consists of 20 residues. Germline CDR1 LGHDT, CDR2 YNNKEL (reference sequence). DNA of the CDR3: TGTGCCAGCAGCCAGAGGGGACTAGCGGGAGCCATCCCAAATTACAATGAGCAGTTCTTC. It specifies CASSQRGLAGAIPNYNEQFF.

A word on this clonotype: This may come from a read error, since a much larger clone is one base off. This sequence joins TRBV10-3 and TRBJ2-3; D gene uncertain. The CDR3 extends over 13 amino acids. From germline, CDR1 is ENHRY and CDR2 SYGVKD. Trimming stripped 10 bases from V and 0 bases from J, with 11 bases between. CDR3: CAKSHSSTDTQYF. For the CDR3, the DNA is TGTGCCAAATCCCATAGTAGCACAGATACGCAGTATTTT.

The chain combines TRBV29-1 with TRBJ2-1; 8 bases fit TRBD2. The V segment lost 7 bases and the J segment 0 bases; nucleotides outside the gene matches: 11. Germline CDR1 SQVTM, CDR2 ANQGSEA. This CDR3 is 16 amino acids long. The CDR3 is CSAVGRREVSYNEQFF. In DNA, the CDR3 is TGCAGCGCCGTAGGGCGGCGGGAGGTCTCCTACAATGAGCAGTTCTTC.

This sequence joins TRBV9 and TRBJ1-2, with D unresolved. The CDR3 sequence is 15 residues long. Trimming stripped 0 bases from V and 6 bases from J, with 15 bases between. Germline values: CDR1 SGDLS, CDR2 YYNGEE. CDR3 sequence (DNA): TGTGCCAGCAGCGTAGGGTATTTTGGAGGAAATGGCTACACCTTC. Translated: CASSVGYFGGNGYTF.

This clonotype occurred many times. The V and J genes are TRBV11-2 and TRBJ2-3; D might be TRBD2 (6 bases). CDR3 length equals 15 residues. The germline V and J ends were trimmed by 4 bases and 3 bases, with 14 bases remaining between them. In germline, CDR1 is SGHAT, CDR2 FQNNGV. The CDR3 spells CASSSIWGRTDTQYF. The DNA for the CDR3 is TGTGCCAGCAGCTCGATCTGGGGGAGGACAGATACGCAGTATTTT.

This clonotype was counted a single time. Since a much larger clone is just one base distant, this may be a read error. The chain is built from TRBV7-9 and TRBJ2-2; D is uncertain. Germline V lookup: CDR1 SEHNR, CDR2 FQNEAQ (reference sequence). The germline V and J ends were trimmed by 6 bases and 6 bases, with 11 bases remaining between them. The CDR3 sequence is 13 residues long. The CDR3 loop reads CASRKILAGELFF. The DNA for the CDR3 is TGTGCCAGCAGAAAGATCCTCGCCGGGGAGCTGTTTTTT. The variable domain in full, completed from reference TRBV7-9 and TRBJ2-2, reads DTGVSQNPRHKITKRGQNVTFRCDPISEHNRLYWYRQTLGQGPEFLTYFQNEAQLEKSRLLSDRFSAERPKGSFSTLEIQRTEQGDSAMYLCASRKILAGELFFGEGSRLTVL.

This clonotype was detected only a few times. This chain joins TRBV3-1 and TRBJ2-3; 9 nucleotides match TRBD2. V was clipped by 10 bases and J by 0 bases; unmatched bases: 8. The CDR3 has 15 amino acids. Germline V gene data show CDR1 as LGHDT and CDR2 as YNNKEL (reference sequence). CDR3 coding DNA: TGTGCCACCCAACCGGGACTAGCTAGCACAGATACGCAGTATTTT. It translates to CATQPGLASTDTQYF.

V usage is TRBV12-3 or TRBV12-4 and J usage is TRBJ2-1, with 9 bases aligning to TRBD2. After removal of 4 bases from V and 8 bases from J, the junction contained 9 bases not matched to a gene. The CDR3 totals 15 residues. CDR3 bases: TGTGCCAGCAGTTCCGAGGGACTAGCCTCCGATGAGCAGTTCTTC. This codes for CASSSEGLASDEQFF.

At least ten counts were recorded for this clonotype. The V gene is TRBV20-1, the J gene TRBJ2-5, with D unclear. CDR3 size: 14 residues. CDR1 and CDR2 (germline): DFQATT, SNEGSKA (reference sequence). The V end was cut by 5 bases, the J end by 4 bases, with 17 bases between. The CDR3 loop reads CSASASPKGETQYF. CDR3 in DNA: TGCAGTGCTTCGGCTTCTCCGAAGGGAGAGACCCAGTACTTC.

This clonotype occurred many times. The rearrangement joins TRBV5-1 to TRBJ1-1; 8 nucleotides match TRBD1. This CDR3 contains 11 residues. From germline, CDR1 is SGHRS and CDR2 YFSETQ. V dropped 6 bases and J dropped 8; count of bases not matched to a gene: 3. CDR3 sequence (DNA): TGCGCCAGCACAGGGACAGGAGAAGCTTTCTTT. This translates into CASTGTGEAFF.

The table lists this clonotype with a few counts. The chain uses TRBV20-1 and TRBJ1-6, with no clear D. The CDR3 runs to 15 residues. In germline, CDR1 is DFQATT, CDR2 SNEGSKA (reference sequence). Trimming took off 3 bases at V and 10 bases at J, with 19 bases between the two ends. CDR3 coding DNA: TGCAGTGCTAGTCTCGGAGGAGGGTTCCAGTCACCCCTCCACTTT. Protein: CSASLGGGFQSPLHF.

This chain uses TRBV2 with TRBJ2-2; a weak D match, TRBD1 (6 bases). Between the trimmed V and J ends, which lost 0 bases and 6 bases, there was a span of 11 bases. Germline CDR1 SNHLY, CDR2 FYNNEI. The CDR3 covers 15 residues. The CDR3 here is CASSEARTGSGELFF. CDR3 nucleotide sequence: TGTGCCAGCAGTGAAGCGCGTACAGGGTCCGGGGAGCTGTTTTTT.

This clonotype was detected ten times or more. The chain links TRBV7-9 to TRBJ1-5; D remains unclear. CDR1 and CDR2 (germline): SEHNR, FQNEAQ (reference sequence). Between the trimmed V and J ends, which lost 3 bases and 0 bases, there was a span of 6 bases. The CDR3 runs to 14 residues. This chain's CDR3 is CASSFSDSNQPQHF. CDR3 coding DNA: TGTGCCAGCAGCTTTTCGGATAGCAATCAGCCCCAGCATTTT.

This chain uses TRBV29-1 with TRBJ2-7; TRBD1 might be the D (6 bases). The CDR3 has 11 residues. Trimming took 6 bases from V and 5 from J, leaving 11 bases between them. Germline values: CDR1 SQVTM, CDR2 ANQGSEA. Here the CDR3 reads CSVRQADEQYF. The CDR3 DNA reads as TGCAGCGTGAGACAGGCCGACGAGCAGTACTTC.

The chain is built from TRBV5-1 and TRBJ2-1; 7 bases map to TRBD2. The germline gives CDR1 SGHRS, CDR2 YFSETQ. This CDR3 contains 14 residues. V was clipped by 4 bases and J by 4 bases; unmatched bases: 5. CDR3: CASSGGVAYNEQFF. The DNA for the CDR3 is TGCGCCAGCAGCGGGGGGGTCGCTTACAATGAGCAGTTCTTC.

Ten or more counts support this clonotype. The J gene is TRBJ2-3, the V gene TRBV27, with D possibly matching TRBD2 (5 bases). This CDR3 has 13 residues. Germline CDR1 is MNHEY and CDR2 is SMNVEV (reference sequence). Trimming pared 7 bases from V and 7 bases from J, leaving 15 bases between. The CDR3 loop is CASTIILGHTQYF. For the CDR3, the DNA is TGTGCCAGCACCATAATACTAGGGCATACGCAGTATTTT.

This clonotype was detected many times. The J gene is TRBJ2-7, the V gene TRBV12-3 or TRBV12-4; 7 bases match TRBD1. The J segment lost 3 bases and the V segment lost 6 bases, leaving 5 bases of the junction unmatched. This CDR3 is 13 amino acids long. In nucleotides, the CDR3 is TGTGCCAGCAGCCACAGGGGTAACTACGAGCAGTACTTC. Its translation: CASSHRGNYEQYF.

This clonotype was counted only a few times. The rearrangement links TRBV7-2 to TRBJ2-5; no clear D gene. The CDR3 totals 14 residues. Germline CDR1 reads SGHTA; CDR2 reads FQGNSA. The V end lost 2 bases, the J end lost 4 bases, and 11 bases lay between the germline ends. The CDR3 loop reads CASSLRLRAETQYF. CDR3 in DNA: TGTGCCAGCAGCTTAAGGCTCCGCGCAGAGACCCAGTACTTC.

This clonotype was counted only a few times. This sequence joins TRBV5-1 and TRBJ2-1; D possibly corresponds to TRBD1 (5 bases). The CDR3 consists of 13 residues. Germline V gives CDR1 SGHRS, CDR2 YFSETQ. V was clipped by 2 bases and J by 6 bases, with 9 bases between them. The CDR3 DNA follows: TGCGCCAGCAGCTTTGACAGACTCAATGAGCAGTTCTTC. This encodes CASSFDRLNEQFF. The full variable domain, rest sourced from reference TRBV5-1 and TRBJ2-1, is KAGVTQTPRYLIKTRGQQVTLSCSPISGHRSVSWYQQTPGQGLQFLFEYFSETQRNKGNFPGRFSGRQFSNSRSEMNVSTLELGDSALYLCASSFDRLNEQFFGPGTRLTVL.

This clonotype occurred many times. This sequence joins TRBV29-1 and TRBJ2-1; 9 bases line up with TRBD1. The V gene's germline CDR1 is SQVTM and CDR2 ANQGSEA. The CDR3 runs 14 residues. The V segment lost 8 bases and the J segment 5 bases; nucleotides outside the gene matches: 10. This chain's CDR3 is CSLTAGQGNNEQFF. CDR3 coding DNA: TGCAGCCTCACTGCGGGACAGGGAAACAATGAGCAGTTCTTC.

This clonotype was detected a few times. The DNA for the CDR3 is TGTGCCAGCAGTCACCAACCACATAACGTGGCAGGGACTACCGGGGAGCTGTTTTTT. Translating it yields CASSHQPHNVAGTTGELFF. This chain connects TRBV6-4 to TRBJ2-2, with D possibly TRBD2 on 6 matching bases. This CDR3 is 19 amino acids long. Germline CDR1 MRHNA, CDR2 SNTAGT. V lost 5 bases, J lost 5 bases, and 27 bases lay in between.

The gene calls are TRBV6-5 and TRBJ1-4, with D hard to call. Trimming shortened V by 5 bases and J by 6 bases, and 13 bases separated the two germline ends. The V gene's germline CDR1 is MNHEY and CDR2 SVGAGI. This CDR3 comprises 14 residues. The CDR3 sequence is CASSPLVGYEKLFF. The CDR3 bases are TGTGCCAGCAGTCCACTCGTCGGCTATGAAAAACTGTTTTTT.